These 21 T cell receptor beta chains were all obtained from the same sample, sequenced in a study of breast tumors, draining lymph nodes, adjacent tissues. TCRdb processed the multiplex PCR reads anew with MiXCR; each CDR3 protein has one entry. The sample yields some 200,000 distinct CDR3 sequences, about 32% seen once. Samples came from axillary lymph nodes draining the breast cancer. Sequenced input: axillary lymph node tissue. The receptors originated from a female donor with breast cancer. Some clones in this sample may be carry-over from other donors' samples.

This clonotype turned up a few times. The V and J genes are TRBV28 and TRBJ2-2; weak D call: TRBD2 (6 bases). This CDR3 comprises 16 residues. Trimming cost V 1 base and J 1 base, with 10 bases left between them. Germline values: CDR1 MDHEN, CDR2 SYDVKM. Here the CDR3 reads CASSLLGGENTGELFF. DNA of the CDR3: TGTGCCAGCAGTTTATTGGGGGGAGAGAACACCGGGGAGCTGTTTTTT.

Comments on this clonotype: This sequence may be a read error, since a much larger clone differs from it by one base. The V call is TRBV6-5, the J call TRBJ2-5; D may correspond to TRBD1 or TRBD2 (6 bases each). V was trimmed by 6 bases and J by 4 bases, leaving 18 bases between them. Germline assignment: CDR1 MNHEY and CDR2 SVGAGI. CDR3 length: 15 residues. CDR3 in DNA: TGTGCCAGCAGCGGGGGCGCCCACGGCGGAGAGACCCAGTACTTC. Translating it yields CASSGGAHGGETQYF.

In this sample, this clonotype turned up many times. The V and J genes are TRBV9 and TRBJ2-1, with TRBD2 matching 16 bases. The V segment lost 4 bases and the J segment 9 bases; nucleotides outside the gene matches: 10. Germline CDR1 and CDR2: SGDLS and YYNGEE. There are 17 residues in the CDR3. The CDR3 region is CASSHVPGLAGGGEQFF. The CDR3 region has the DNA TGTGCCAGCAGCCACGTACCGGGACTAGCGGGGGGGGGTGAGCAGTTCTTC.

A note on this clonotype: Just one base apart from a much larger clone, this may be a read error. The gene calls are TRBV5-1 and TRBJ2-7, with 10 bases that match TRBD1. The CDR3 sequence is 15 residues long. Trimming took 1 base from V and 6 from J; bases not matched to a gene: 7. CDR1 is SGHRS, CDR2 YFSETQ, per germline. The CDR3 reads CASSLFGTGDGEQYF. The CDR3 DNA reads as TGCGCCAGCAGCTTGTTTGGGACAGGGGACGGCGAGCAGTACTTC.

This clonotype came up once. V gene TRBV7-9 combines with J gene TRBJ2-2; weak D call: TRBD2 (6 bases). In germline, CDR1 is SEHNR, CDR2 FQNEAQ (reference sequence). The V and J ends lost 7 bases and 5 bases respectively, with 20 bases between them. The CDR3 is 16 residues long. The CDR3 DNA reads TGTGCCAGCACCATTGGGTCGGGGGTGAAGACCGGGGAGCTGTTTTTT. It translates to CASTIGSGVKTGELFF.

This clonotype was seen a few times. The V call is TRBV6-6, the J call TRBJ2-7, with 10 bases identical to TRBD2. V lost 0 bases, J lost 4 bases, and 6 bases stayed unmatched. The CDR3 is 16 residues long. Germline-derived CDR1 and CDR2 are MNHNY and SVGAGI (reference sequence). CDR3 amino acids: CASSYSSGGGRYEQYF. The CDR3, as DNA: TGTGCCAGCAGTTACTCGAGCGGGGGGGGGAGATACGAGCAGTACTTC.

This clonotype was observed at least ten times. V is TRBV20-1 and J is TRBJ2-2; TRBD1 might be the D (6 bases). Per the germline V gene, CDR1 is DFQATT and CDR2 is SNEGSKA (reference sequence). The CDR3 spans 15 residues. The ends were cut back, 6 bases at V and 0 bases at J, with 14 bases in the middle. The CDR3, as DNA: TGCAGTGCAAGAAGGGGGATCGCGAACACCGGGGAGCTGTTTTTT. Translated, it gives CSARRGIANTGELFF.

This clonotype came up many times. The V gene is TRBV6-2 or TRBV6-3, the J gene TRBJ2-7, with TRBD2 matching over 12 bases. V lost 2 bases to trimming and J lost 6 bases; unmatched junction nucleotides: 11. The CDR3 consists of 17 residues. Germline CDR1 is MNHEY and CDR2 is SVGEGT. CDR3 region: CASSYDSTSGGDGEQYF. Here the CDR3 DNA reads TGTGCCAGCAGTTACGACTCGACTAGCGGGGGTGATGGCGAGCAGTACTTC.

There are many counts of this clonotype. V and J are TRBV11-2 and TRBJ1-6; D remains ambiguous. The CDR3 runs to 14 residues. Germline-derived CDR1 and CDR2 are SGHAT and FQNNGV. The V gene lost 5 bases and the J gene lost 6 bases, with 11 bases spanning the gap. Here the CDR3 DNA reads TGTGCCAGCAGCCCTACCGTGGGTAATTCACCCCTCCACTTT. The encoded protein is CASSPTVGNSPLHF.

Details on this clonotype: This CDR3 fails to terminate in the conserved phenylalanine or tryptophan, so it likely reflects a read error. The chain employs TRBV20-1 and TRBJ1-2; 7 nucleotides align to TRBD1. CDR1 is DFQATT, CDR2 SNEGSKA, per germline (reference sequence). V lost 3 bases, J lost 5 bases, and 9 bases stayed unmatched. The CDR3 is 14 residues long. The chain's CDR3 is CSASRGQVPYGYTL. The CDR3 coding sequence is TGCAGTGCTAGCAGAGGACAGGTTCCTTATGGCTACACCCTC.

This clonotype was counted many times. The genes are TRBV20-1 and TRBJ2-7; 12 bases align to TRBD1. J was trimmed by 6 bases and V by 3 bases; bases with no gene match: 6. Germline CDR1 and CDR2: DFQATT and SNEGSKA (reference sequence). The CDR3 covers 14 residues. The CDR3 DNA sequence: TGCAGTGCTAGTCACCGGGACAGGGGGCTCGAGCAGTACTTC. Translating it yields CSASHRDRGLEQYF.

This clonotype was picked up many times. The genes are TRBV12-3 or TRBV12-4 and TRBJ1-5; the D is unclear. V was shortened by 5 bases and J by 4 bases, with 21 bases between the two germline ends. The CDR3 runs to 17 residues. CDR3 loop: CASSPGDSRALNQPQHF. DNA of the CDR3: TGTGCCAGCAGTCCCGGGGATTCCCGGGCCCTTAATCAGCCCCAGCATTTT.

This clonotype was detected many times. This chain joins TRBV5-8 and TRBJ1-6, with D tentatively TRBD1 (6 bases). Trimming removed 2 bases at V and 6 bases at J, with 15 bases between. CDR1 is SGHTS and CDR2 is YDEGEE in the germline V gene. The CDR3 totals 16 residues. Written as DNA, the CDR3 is TGTGCCAGCAGCTTCGACAGGCGAAGGGGTAATTCACCCCTCCACTTT. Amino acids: CASSFDRRRGNSPLHF.

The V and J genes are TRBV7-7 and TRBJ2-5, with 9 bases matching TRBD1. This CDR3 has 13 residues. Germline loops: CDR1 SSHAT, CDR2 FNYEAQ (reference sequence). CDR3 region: CAITVGTGETQYF. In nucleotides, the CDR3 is TGTGCTATCACTGTTGGGACAGGGGAGACCCAGTACTTC.

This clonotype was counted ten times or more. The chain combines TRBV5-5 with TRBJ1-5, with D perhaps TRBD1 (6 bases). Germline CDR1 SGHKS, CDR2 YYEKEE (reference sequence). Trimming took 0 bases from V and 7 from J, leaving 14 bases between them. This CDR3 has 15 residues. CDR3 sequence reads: CASSLATGRGQPQHF. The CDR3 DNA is TGTGCCAGCAGCTTGGCGACAGGTCGTGGCCAGCCCCAGCATTTT.

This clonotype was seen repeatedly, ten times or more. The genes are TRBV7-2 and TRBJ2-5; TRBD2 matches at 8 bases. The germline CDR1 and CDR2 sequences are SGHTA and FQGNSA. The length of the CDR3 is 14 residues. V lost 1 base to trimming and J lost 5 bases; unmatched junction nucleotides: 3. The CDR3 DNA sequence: TGTGCCAGCAGCTTAGGACTAGCGAGGGAGACCCAGTACTTC. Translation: CASSLGLARETQYF.

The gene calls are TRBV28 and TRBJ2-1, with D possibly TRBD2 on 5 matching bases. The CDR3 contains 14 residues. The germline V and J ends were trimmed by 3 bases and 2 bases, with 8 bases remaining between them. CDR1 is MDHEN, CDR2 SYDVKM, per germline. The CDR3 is CASSFGNTYNEQFF. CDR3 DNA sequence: TGTGCCAGCAGTTTCGGGAACACCTACAATGAGCAGTTCTTC.

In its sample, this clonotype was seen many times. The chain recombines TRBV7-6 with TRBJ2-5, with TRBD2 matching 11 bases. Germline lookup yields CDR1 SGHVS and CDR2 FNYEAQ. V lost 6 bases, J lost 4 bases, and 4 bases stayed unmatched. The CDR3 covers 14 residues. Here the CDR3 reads CASSDGLAGETQYF. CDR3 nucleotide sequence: TGTGCCAGCAGTGACGGACTAGCGGGAGAGACCCAGTACTTC. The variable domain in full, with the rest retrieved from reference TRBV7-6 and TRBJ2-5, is GAGVSQSPRYKVTKRGQDVALRCDPISGHVSLYWYRQALGQGPEFLTYFNYEAQQDKSGLPNDRFSAERPEGSISTLTIQRTEQRDSAMYRCASSDGLAGETQYFGPGTRLLVL.

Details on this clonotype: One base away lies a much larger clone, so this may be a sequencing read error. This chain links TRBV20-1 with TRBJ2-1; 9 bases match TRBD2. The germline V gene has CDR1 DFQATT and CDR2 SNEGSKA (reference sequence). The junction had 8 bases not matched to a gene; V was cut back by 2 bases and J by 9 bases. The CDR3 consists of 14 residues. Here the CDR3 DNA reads TGCAGTGCTAGACTAGCGGGATTCTTCACTGAGCAGTTCTTC. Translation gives CSARLAGFFTEQFF.

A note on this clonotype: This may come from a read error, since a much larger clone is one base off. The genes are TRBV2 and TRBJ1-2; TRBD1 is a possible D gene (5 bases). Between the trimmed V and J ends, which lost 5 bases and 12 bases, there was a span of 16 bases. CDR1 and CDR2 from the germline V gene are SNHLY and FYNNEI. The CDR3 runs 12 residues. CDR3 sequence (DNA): TGTGCCAGCAGTTCGGGCCCCTGGGGCCACACCTTC. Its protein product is CASSSGPWGHTF.

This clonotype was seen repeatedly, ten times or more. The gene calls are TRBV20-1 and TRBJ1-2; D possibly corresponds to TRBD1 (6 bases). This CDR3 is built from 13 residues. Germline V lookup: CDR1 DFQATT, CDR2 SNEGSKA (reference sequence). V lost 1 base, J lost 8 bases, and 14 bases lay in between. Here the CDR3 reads CSARGVGGVGYTF. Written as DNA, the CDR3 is TGCAGTGCTAGAGGGGTGGGGGGCGTGGGCTACACCTTC.